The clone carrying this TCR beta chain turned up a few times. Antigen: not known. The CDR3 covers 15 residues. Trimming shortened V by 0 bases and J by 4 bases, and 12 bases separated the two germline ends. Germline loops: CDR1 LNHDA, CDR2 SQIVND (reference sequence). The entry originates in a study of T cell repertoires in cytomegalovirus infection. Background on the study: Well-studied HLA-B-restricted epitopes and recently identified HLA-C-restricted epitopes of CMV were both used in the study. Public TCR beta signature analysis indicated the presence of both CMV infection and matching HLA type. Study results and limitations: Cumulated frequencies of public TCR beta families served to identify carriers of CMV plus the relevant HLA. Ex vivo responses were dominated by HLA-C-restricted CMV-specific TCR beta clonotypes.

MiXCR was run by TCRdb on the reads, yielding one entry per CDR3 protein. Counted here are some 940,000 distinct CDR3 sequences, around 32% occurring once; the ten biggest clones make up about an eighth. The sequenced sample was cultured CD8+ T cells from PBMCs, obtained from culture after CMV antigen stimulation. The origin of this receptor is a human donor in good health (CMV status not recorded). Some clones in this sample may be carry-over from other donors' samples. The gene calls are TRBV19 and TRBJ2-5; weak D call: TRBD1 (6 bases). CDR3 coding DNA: TGTGCCAGTAGTATAGATCGCTGGGGGCGAGAGACCCAGTACTTC. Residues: CASSIDRWGRETQYF.